This TCR beta chain is from a study of T cells in Graves' hyperthyroidism and ophthalmopathy (dated by TCRdb to between 2018 and 2021). Background for the entire study: TCR V-J signatures able to tell the groups apart were searched for in a discovery cohort of 90 to 100 patients, of whom roughly 42 had Graves' ophthalmopathy and around 56 had stable Graves' hyperthyroidism. Whether ophthalmopathy could be predicted prospectively was tested in an independent validation cohort made up of 18 to 20 hyperthyroidism patients plus 17 patients who later progressed to ophthalmopathy. The 95 to 100 discovery patients were randomly divided into training and test sets at a 7:3 ratio. Thyroid tissue and blood T-cell repertoires from six Graves' hyperthyroidism patients were also compared in the study. Once sampling was done, hyperthyroidism patients were given methimazole at a starting dose of 30 mg daily, whereas ophthalmopathy patients were given high-dose intravenous methylprednisolone. TCR Vbeta CDR3 sequencing of roughly 140 peripheral blood samples (roughly 43 ophthalmopathy, 75 to 80 hyperthyroidism and some 17 progressor patients) is reported in the paper.

A word on this clonotype: There is no known antigen for this receptor. Base qualities are not recorded, but no much larger clone differs from it by a single base.

Overall results and qualifications from the work: Sample size was not statistically predetermined, and blinding of investigators to group allocation was not performed. In validation, progression to ophthalmopathy was predicted by the model with almost 71% sensitivity and 72.22% specificity, a median of roughly 6 months before onset. A model built on a 13 V-J signature distinguished ophthalmopathy from stable hyperthyroidism, reaching 85% to 90% sensitivity and 81.08% specificity in cross-validation and 80%/75% in testing. Most expanded thyroid clonotypes (frequency above 0.001) were also found in blood, which suggests that blood repertoires may mirror thyroid immune responses.

A patient counted as having stable Graves' hyperthyroidism if no progression to ophthalmopathy occurred over 18 months of follow-up. Hyperthyroidism patients were newly diagnosed, had a disease duration of under 2 months, and were aged 18 to 65 years. Exclusion was applied to patients with uncontrolled infections, other autoimmune diseases, pregnancy or lactation. Diagnoses were established on the basis of clinical symptoms, serum thyroxine and TRAb, thyroid ultrasound, and orbital computed tomography. Total RNA was extracted with Trizol reagent, and quality was checked on an Agilent 2100 Bioanalyzer. The TCR beta CDR3 regions were amplified from the RNA transcripts. For the first round of RT-PCR on the TCR CDR3, the HTBI primer set was used together with the Qiagen OneStep RT-PCR kit. Libraries were constructed in a second round of multiplex PCR, after which size selection and purification were carried out. Paired-end sequencing of the libraries was performed with 100 bp reads on an Illumina HiSeq2000. In the paper's pipeline: Raw data were processed with SOAPnuke, discarding reads with adapters, uncalled bases, mean Phred below 15, or no exact constant-primer or identifier match. High-quality paired reads were merged using COPE v1.2.5, and each unique nucleotide sequence was defined as a clonotype. Clonotypes were aligned to IMGT TRBV, TRBD and TRBJ reference segments using MiTCR v1.1. The analysis included only V-J combinations with a frequency above 0.0001, which together covered approximately 99% of the repertoires. The TCS score was defined as the ratio of F50 (clonal expansion) to E x V (chaos), calculated using BLOSUM62-based TCRdist between CDR3 peptides within each V-J. Welch's t-statistics and random forest reduced 500 to 550 V-J features to roughly 13, which were used in a naive Bayes classifier (R e1071). Thyroid-blood repertoire similarity was quantified with the Morisita-Horn index. TCRdb reworked the public reads: Q25 trimming with fastp, MiXCR clone assembly, productive beta chains retained. Identical CDR3 protein sequences are pooled into one entry, listed with their most common genes and DNA. What appears here as the V and J calls and clone size reflects TCRdb's work, not the paper's. A total of 530,000 or so distinct CDR3 sequences appear in this sample, 40% to 55% of them only once. The ten largest account for more than 7.5% of the sample.

CDR3 length: 14 amino acids, cysteine to phenylalanine. Of the read, only the CDR3 DNA is kept; its 42 bases are in frame from base 1. The germline V gene (reference sequence) specifies DFQATT as CDR1 and SNEGSKA as CDR2. V is pared back by 0 bases and J by 7 bases, with 16 bases lying between the germline termini. This sequence was found in a woman aged 18-29 years with Graves' hyperthyroidism. Sequenced: peripheral blood or thyroid tissue (not recorded which). The sequence joins TRBV20-1 to TRBJ2-7, with an unclear D gene assignment. CDR3 protein: CSARDLHTYNEQYF. The DNA is TGCAGTGCTAGAGACCTCCATACCTACAATGAGCAGTACTTC.